Below are 29 T cell receptor beta chains sequenced from a single sample in a study of blood T cells in healthy people across ages. A sample-barcoded 5' primer and a J-beta primer mix were used in a second PCR of roughly 6 to 12 cycles. TCRdb independently ran MiXCR on the 5' RACE reads; one entry per CDR3 protein. The table includes more than 1.4 million distinct CDR3 sequences, 35% to 45% detected once. Sequencing was carried out using blood. The source of these receptors is a woman between 18 and 30 years old in good health.

This clonotype was detected only a few times. V is TRBV5-1 and J is TRBJ2-1, with 7 bases fitting TRBD2. The germline CDR1 and CDR2 sequences are SGHRS and YFSETQ. Trimming took 0 bases from V and 10 from J; bases not matched to a gene: 13. The CDR3 runs to 16 residues. CDR3 sequence reads: CASSLVTSEMFGEQFF. CDR3 bases: TGCGCCAGCAGCTTGGTAACTAGCGAAATGTTTGGGGAGCAGTTCTTC.

The chain uses TRBV28 and TRBJ2-7, with a weak D call TRBD2 (6 bases). Germline CDR1 is MDHEN and CDR2 is SYDVKM. V lost 6 bases, J lost 3 bases, and 12 bases lay in between. This CDR3 contains 13 residues. This CDR3 reads CASSRWGDYEQYF. The CDR3 coding sequence is TGTGCCAGCAGCCGGTGGGGGGACTACGAGCAGTACTTC.

Only a few counts were recorded for this clonotype. This chain joins TRBV4-2 and TRBJ2-3; no clear D. V shed 3 bases and J shed 6 bases, with 10 bases lying between them. The germline gives CDR1 LGHNA, CDR2 YNFKEQ. This CDR3 is 13 amino acids long. CDR3 in amino acids: CASSQERGDTQYF. CDR3 in DNA: TGTGCCAGCAGCCAGGAGCGTGGTGATACGCAGTATTTT.

J is TRBJ2-5 and V is TRBV12-5; 7 bases line up with TRBD1. The CDR3 is made up of 13 amino acids. The germline CDR1 and CDR2 sequences are LGHNT and FRNRAP. V lost 4 bases and J lost 4; bases outside the gene matches: 3. DNA of the CDR3: TGTGCTAGTGGTTCACAGGGGACAGAGACCCAGTACTTC. Its protein product is CASGSQGTETQYF.

This clonotype was seen a handful of times. This chain links TRBV5-1 with TRBJ2-3, with 9 bases lining up with TRBD2. This CDR3 is 17 amino acids long. The V gene end was trimmed by 3 bases and the J gene end by 0 bases; junction bases not matched to a gene: 8. Germline V gene lookup returns CDR1 SGHRS and CDR2 YFSETQ. CDR3: CASSSVTSGTSTDTQYF. CDR3 nucleotide sequence: TGCGCCAGCAGCTCCGTGACTAGCGGTACTAGCACAGATACGCAGTATTTT.

With respect to this clonotype: An end of the junction differs from the germline gene, which may be a read error. V and J are TRBV12-3 or TRBV12-4 and TRBJ1-2; TRBD1 might be the D (6 bases). This CDR3 comprises 14 residues. DNA of the CDR3: TGTGTCAGCAGTCGGGGGCTCGCCCACTATGGCTACACCTTC. It yields the protein CVSSRGLAHYGYTF.

The CDR3, as DNA: TGTGCCAGCAGTGGGACAGGGGAGGTCACTGAAGCTTTCTTT. This sequence encodes CASSGTGEVTEAFF. V gene TRBV28 combines with J gene TRBJ1-1; 10 bases line up with TRBD1. Germline CDR1 is MDHEN and CDR2 is SYDVKM. This CDR3 comprises 14 residues. Trimming cost V 5 bases and J 4 bases; bases outside gene matches: 4.

Only one count was recorded for this clonotype. The chain combines TRBV25-1 with TRBJ1-1; no clear D gene. The CDR3 totals 16 residues. V lost 0 bases and J lost 2, with 13 bases in between. The V gene's germline CDR1 is MGHDK and CDR2 SYGVNS. The CDR3: CASSEYRKGPNTEAFF. The CDR3 region has the DNA TGTGCCAGCAGTGAATATAGGAAAGGGCCCAACACTGAAGCTTTCTTT.

This clonotype has just a few counts. The V call is TRBV29-1, the J call TRBJ1-2; the match to TRBD1 covers 7 bases. The CDR3 is 13 residues long. The germline gives CDR1 SQVTM, CDR2 ANQGSEA. The J segment lost 5 bases and the V segment lost 3 bases, leaving 6 bases of the junction unmatched. The CDR3 here is CSVDRQGGYGYTF. CDR3 coding DNA: TGCAGCGTTGACCGACAGGGAGGGTATGGCTACACCTTC.

The V and J genes are TRBV20-1 and TRBJ1-4, with D perhaps TRBD1 (5 bases). Trimming cost V 4 bases and J 5 bases, with 14 bases left between them. CDR3 length: 14 residues. Germline CDR1 and CDR2: DFQATT and SNEGSKA (reference sequence). The CDR3 sequence: CSATSGTLNEKLFF. CDR3 sequence (DNA): TGCAGTGCTACCTCCGGGACGCTAAATGAAAAACTGTTTTTT.

This clonotype was counted only a few times. The chain joins TRBV6-1 to TRBJ1-4; D unresolved. From germline, CDR1 is MNHNS and CDR2 SASEGT. Trimming removed 1 base from V and 0 bases from J, with 9 bases in between. This CDR3 has 16 amino acids. CDR3 sequence (DNA): TGTGCCAGCAGTGAAGGGGCAGTCGCAACTAATGAAAAACTGTTTTTT. Its translation is CASSEGAVATNEKLFF.

Many counts were recorded for this clonotype. This sequence joins TRBV28 and TRBJ2-3, with 8 bases lining up with TRBD2. Germline V gene lookup returns CDR1 MDHEN and CDR2 SYDVKM. V was clipped by 5 bases and J by 4 bases; unmatched bases: 11. CDR3 length: 16 residues. The CDR3 protein is CASSLDRPGGADTQYF. CDR3 coding DNA: TGTGCCAGCAGTCTTGACCGCCCGGGGGGGGCAGATACGCAGTATTTT. Looking up the rest from reference TRBV28 and TRBJ2-3 gives the full variable domain: DVKVTQSSRYLVKRTGEKVFLECVQDMDHENMFWYRQDPGLGLRLIYFSYDVKMKEKGDIPEGYSVSREKKERFSLILESASTNQTSMYLCASSLDRPGGADTQYFGPGTRLTVL.

The V and J genes are TRBV7-9 and TRBJ1-2, with D tentatively TRBD1 (6 bases). Per the germline V gene, CDR1 is SEHNR and CDR2 is FQNEAQ (reference sequence). The CDR3 is 15 residues long. V lost 5 bases to trimming and J lost 7 bases, with 20 bases between them. The CDR3 loop reads CASSTDRFKIPGYTF. The CDR3 DNA reads as TGTGCCAGCAGCACCGACAGGTTCAAGATTCCTGGCTACACCTTC.

Only a few counts were recorded for this clonotype. CDR3 sequence reads: CSASRQGSNYGYTF. The DNA for the CDR3 is TGCAGTGCTAGCAGACAGGGTTCTAACTATGGCTACACCTTC. The rearrangement joins TRBV20-1 to TRBJ1-2; 7 bases line up with TRBD1. Looked up from germline, CDR1 is DFQATT and CDR2 is SNEGSKA (reference sequence). The J segment lost 0 bases and the V segment lost 3 bases, leaving 4 bases of the junction unmatched. The CDR3 extends over 14 amino acids.

This clonotype came up a few times. The chain links TRBV25-1 to TRBJ2-1; 7 nucleotides align to TRBD1. CDR3 size: 15 residues. Germline CDR1 MGHDK, CDR2 SYGVNS. V gave up 8 bases and J gave up 10 bases; unmatched junction bases: 17. The chain's CDR3 is CASGGLRTGLGEQFF. In nucleotides, the CDR3 is TGTGCCAGCGGGGGCCTGCGGACAGGCTTAGGCGAGCAGTTCTTC.

V and J are TRBV28 and TRBJ1-2; 8 bases line up with TRBD1. This CDR3 has 14 amino acids. V gave up 6 bases and J gave up 7 bases; unmatched junction bases: 10. The V gene's germline CDR1 is MDHEN and CDR2 SYDVKM. In nucleotides, the CDR3 is TGTGCCAGCAGGACGGACAGGGCTCCTGGTGGCTACACCTTC. It yields the protein CASRTDRAPGGYTF.

This CDR3 reads CASSPGKDRGHLYGYTF. CDR3 DNA sequence: TGTGCCAGCAGCCCGGGGAAGGACAGGGGGCACCTCTATGGCTACACCTTC. This chain joins TRBV7-2 and TRBJ1-2; 11 bases align to TRBD1. The V gene's germline CDR1 is SGHTA and CDR2 FQGNSA. The J segment lost 4 bases and the V segment lost 5 bases, leaving 12 bases of the junction unmatched. The CDR3 has 17 amino acids. Full variable domain (outside the CDR3, taken from reference TRBV7-2 and TRBJ1-2): GAGVSQSPSNKVTEKGKDVELRCDPISGHTALYWYRQSLGQGLEFLIYFQGNSAPDKSGLPSDRFSAERTGGSVSTLTIQRTQQEDSAVYLCASSPGKDRGHLYGYTFGSGTRLTVV.

This clonotype was observed a few times. The V and J genes are TRBV20-1 and TRBJ2-1; 7 bases line up with TRBD1. The CDR3 length is 16 residues. J gave up 2 bases and V 6 bases, and 13 bases lay outside the gene matches. The germline V gene encodes CDR1 DFQATT and CDR2 SNEGSKA (reference sequence). Here the CDR3 reads CSAHTFTGETYNEQFF. The CDR3 DNA reads TGCAGTGCCCACACATTTACAGGGGAGACCTACAATGAGCAGTTCTTC.

In its sample, this clonotype was seen a few times. The chain links TRBV4-1 to TRBJ2-7; D remains ambiguous. V shed 0 bases and J shed 3 bases, with 12 bases lying between them. The CDR3 covers 15 residues. Germline V lookup: CDR1 MGHRA, CDR2 YSYEKL. CDR3 in amino acids: CASSQEGWGFYEQYF. The CDR3 DNA reads TGCGCCAGCAGCCAAGAAGGTTGGGGATTCTACGAGCAGTACTTC.

This chain connects TRBV12-3 or TRBV12-4 to TRBJ2-1; no clear D. This CDR3 comprises 15 residues. Trimming took off 5 bases at V and 1 base at J, with 12 bases between the two ends. The CDR3 region is CASSLEELSYNEQFF. CDR3 sequence (DNA): TGTGCCAGCAGTCTCGAGGAACTATCCTACAATGAGCAGTTCTTC.

This clonotype was counted between two and nine times. J is TRBJ2-5 and V is TRBV24-1; a possible D gene is TRBD2 (7 bases). The CDR3 runs to 14 residues. V was clipped by 3 bases and J by 2 bases, with 9 bases between them. CDR1 is KGHDR and CDR2 is SFDVKD in the germline V gene. DNA for the CDR3: TGTGCCACCAGTGATAAGGGGGGGCAAGAGACCCAGTACTTC. It specifies CATSDKGGQETQYF.

This rearrangement joins TRBV6-1 to TRBJ1-4; D gene uncertain. Between the trimmed V and J ends, which lost 3 bases and 8 bases, there was a span of 10 bases. Germline V gene data show CDR1 as MNHNS and CDR2 as SASEGT. The CDR3 contains 13 residues. CDR3 nucleotide sequence: TGTGCCAGCAGTGAGATCGGGTGGGAAAAACTGTTTTTT. It yields the protein CASSEIGWEKLFF.

This clonotype was seen only a few times. This rearrangement joins TRBV7-9 to TRBJ2-7, with D possibly TRBD2 on 6 matching bases. From germline, CDR1 is SEHNR and CDR2 FQNEAQ (reference sequence). The CDR3 consists of 15 residues. V shed 4 bases and J shed 1 base, with 14 bases lying between them. CDR3 region: CASSSLLGGSYEQYF. The CDR3 DNA is TGTGCCAGCAGCTCCCTATTGGGGGGATCCTACGAGCAGTACTTC.

This clonotype was seen a few times. CDR3 protein: CASSQQPASTDTQYF. Written as DNA, the CDR3 is TGTGCCAGCAGCCAACAGCCCGCCAGCACAGATACGCAGTATTTT. The rearrangement links TRBV3-1 to TRBJ2-3; D gene uncertain. V lost 2 bases and J 0 bases, leaving 9 bases between the germline ends. This CDR3 has 15 residues. Germline V gene lookup returns CDR1 LGHDT and CDR2 YNNKEL (reference sequence).

This chain uses TRBV3-1 with TRBJ1-4; D ambiguous. CDR1 is LGHDT, CDR2 YNNKEL, per germline (reference sequence). The CDR3 extends over 15 amino acids. Trimming shortened V by 7 bases and J by 5 bases, and 17 bases separated the two germline ends. In DNA, the CDR3 is TGTGCCAGCATTCCGCCGCTGTACGGGAATGAAAAACTGTTTTTT. It encodes CASIPPLYGNEKLFF. The full variable domain, completed using reference TRBV3-1 and TRBJ1-4, is DTAVSQTPKYLVTQMGNDKSIKCEQNLGHDTMYWYKQDSKKFLKIMFSYNNKELIINETVPNRFSPKSPDKAHLNLHINSLELGDSAVYFCASIPPLYGNEKLFFGSGTQLSVL.

This chain connects TRBV29-1 to TRBJ2-1; 10 bases agree with TRBD2. Germline V gives CDR1 SQVTM, CDR2 ANQGSEA. Trimming took 5 bases from V and 8 from J; bases not matched to a gene: 9. The CDR3 contains 14 residues. The CDR3, as DNA: TGCAGCGTTAGGAGCGGGGGGGCCCAGGATGAGCAGTTCTTC. Translating gives CSVRSGGAQDEQFF.

CDR3 loop: CASGIKGSSSPLHF. DNA for the CDR3: TGTGCCAGCGGGATAAAGGGGTCGAGTTCACCCCTCCACTTT. The rearrangement links TRBV3-1 to TRBJ1-6; possible D gene TRBD1, 5 bases. V lost 8 bases and J 9 bases, leaving 17 bases between the germline ends. The germline CDR1 and CDR2 sequences are LGHDT and YNNKEL (reference sequence). The CDR3 length is 14 residues.

This clonotype was seen more than once but under ten times. This sequence joins TRBV15 and TRBJ2-3, with 7 bases aligning to TRBD1. Trimming removed 0 bases from V and 5 bases from J; junction bases left unmatched: 5. This CDR3 region has 15 residues. CDR1 is LNHNV and CDR2 is YYDKDF in the germline V gene (reference sequence). CDR3 protein: CATSRDDQGEDTQYF. The CDR3 DNA is TGTGCCACCAGCAGAGACGATCAGGGGGAAGATACGCAGTATTTT.

The table lists this clonotype with a few counts. The genes are TRBV9 and TRBJ2-7; D gene unclear. Matching the DNA end better, TRBJ2-5 makes the J call doubtful. In germline, CDR1 is SGDLS, CDR2 YYNGEE. This CDR3 spans 15 amino acids. The CDR3 region is CASSVKPSPQETQYF. CDR3 nucleotides: TGTGCCAGCAGCGTAAAACCGTCGCCCCAAGAGACCCAGTACTTC.